This T cell receptor (beta chain) was identified in a study of blood T cell repertoires in COVID-19. Everyone who took part was roughly 18 to 89 years old, and they came from fewer than 25 US areas. Cohorts were determined from participant-reported clinical history. Original methodology: For nucleated cells, counts were estimated from reference gene primer amplification. Clones were sequenced by immunoSEQ multiplex PCR, and TCRdb holds only the in-frame ones, with some missing. The V and J calls and clone size were taken over from that table, and D and trimming were inferred from the DNA. The sample holds 210,000 or so clones, around 80% seen once. This clone was seen more than once but under ten times. CDR3 length: 17 residues. Trimming took 5 bases from V and 1 from J; bases not matched to a gene: 10. Germline V gene sequence: CDR1 LNHDA, CDR2 SQIVND (reference sequence).

This chain connects TRBV19 to TRBJ1-1; 10 bases map to TRBD1. This TCR derives from a man aged 30 to 39 with acute COVID-19. Sequencing input: PBMCs or T cells enriched from blood (not recorded which). The CDR3 sequence is CASSVEGQGFANTEAFF. The DNA for the CDR3 is TGTGCCAGTAGTGTTGAGGGACAGGGGTTCGCGAACACTGAAGCTTTCTTT.